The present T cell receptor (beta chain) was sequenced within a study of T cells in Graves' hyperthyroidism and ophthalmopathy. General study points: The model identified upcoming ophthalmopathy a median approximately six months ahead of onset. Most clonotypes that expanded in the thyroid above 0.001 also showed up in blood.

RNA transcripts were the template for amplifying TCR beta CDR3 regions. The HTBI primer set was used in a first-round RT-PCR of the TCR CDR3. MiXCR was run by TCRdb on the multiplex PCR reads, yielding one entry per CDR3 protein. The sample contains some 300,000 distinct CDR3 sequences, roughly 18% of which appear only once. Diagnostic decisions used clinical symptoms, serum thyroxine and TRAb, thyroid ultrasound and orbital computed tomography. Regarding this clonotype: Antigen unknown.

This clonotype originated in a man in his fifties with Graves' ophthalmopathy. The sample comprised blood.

The DNA for the CDR3 is TGTGCCTGGATTCAGGGCAACTCTGGAAACACCATATATTTT. Its protein product is CAWIQGNSGNTIYF. V and J are TRBV30 and TRBJ1-3; weak D call: TRBD1 (5 bases). Germline loops: CDR1 GTSNPN, CDR2 SVGIG (reference sequence). The CDR3 length is 14 residues. V dropped 4 bases and J dropped 0 bases, with 10 bases sitting between them.